This passage covers 5 T cell receptor beta chains from one sample sequenced in a study of blood T cell repertoires in COVID-19. Method: immunoSEQ multiplex PCR; TCRdb's copy keeps in-frame clones and lacks some. The sample shows some 490,000 clones, roughly 88% of them seen only once. The sample consisted of peripheral blood. These receptors originate from a human donor in a cohort sampled during active COVID-19.

V is TRBV4-3 and J is TRBJ2-1, with TRBD2 matching over 8 bases. CDR1 and CDR2 (germline): LGHNA, YSLEER. The CDR3 has 16 residues. V was clipped by 0 bases and J by 10 bases; unmatched bases: 11. The CDR3 reads CASSQDPSGSKGEQFF. CDR3 nucleotides: TGCGCCAGCAGCCAAGACCCCAGCGGGAGTAAAGGCGAGCAGTTCTTC.

The chain links TRBV28 to TRBJ2-3, with D maybe TRBD2 (5 bases). Deletions cut 3 bases from V and 3 bases from J, with 13 bases between. This CDR3 is 15 amino acids long. Germline CDR1 MDHEN, CDR2 SYDVKM. CDR3 in amino acids: CASSFRVGITDTQYF. In DNA form, the CDR3 reads TGTGCCAGCAGTTTCCGGGTCGGGATTACAGATACGCAGTATTTT.

The V gene is TRBV15, the J gene TRBJ2-7; 7 nucleotides agree with TRBD2. J lost 0 bases, V lost 1 base, and 9 bases had no gene match. This CDR3 contains 17 residues. Per the germline V gene, CDR1 is LNHNV and CDR2 is YYDKDF (reference sequence). The CDR3 bases are TGTGCCACCAGCAGAGGGTCGCCCCCGGGGGGCTCCTACGAGCAGTACTTC. This gives the protein CATSRGSPPGGSYEQYF.

The chain employs TRBV6-5 and TRBJ1-1; no reliable D call. CDR3 length: 11 residues. Germline V gene data show CDR1 as MNHEY and CDR2 as SVGAGI. V was trimmed by 7 bases and J by 10 bases, leaving 13 bases between them. The CDR3 loop is CASNFGDRAFF. The CDR3 DNA is TGTGCCAGCAATTTCGGGGATCGAGCTTTCTTT.

DNA of the CDR3: TGTGCCAGCAGCTTAGTCTTCGGCAGGTACAATGAGCAGTTCTTC. Its translation: CASSLVFGRYNEQFF. The rearrangement joins TRBV7-2 to TRBJ2-1, with D unclear. The germline V and J ends were trimmed by 1 base and 4 bases, with 11 bases remaining between them. CDR1 is SGHTA, CDR2 FQGNSA, per germline. This CDR3 comprises 15 residues.